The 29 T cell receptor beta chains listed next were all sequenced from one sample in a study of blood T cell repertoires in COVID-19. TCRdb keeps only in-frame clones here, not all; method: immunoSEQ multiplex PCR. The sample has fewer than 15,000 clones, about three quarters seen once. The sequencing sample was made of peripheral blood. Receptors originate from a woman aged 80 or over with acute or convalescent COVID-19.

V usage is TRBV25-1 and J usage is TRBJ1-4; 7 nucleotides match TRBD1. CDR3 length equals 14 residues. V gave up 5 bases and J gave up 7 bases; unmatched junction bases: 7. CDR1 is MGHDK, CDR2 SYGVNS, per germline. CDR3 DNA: TGTGCCAGCAGTCGACAGGGACGAGGTGAAAAACTGTTTTTT. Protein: CASSRQGRGEKLFF.

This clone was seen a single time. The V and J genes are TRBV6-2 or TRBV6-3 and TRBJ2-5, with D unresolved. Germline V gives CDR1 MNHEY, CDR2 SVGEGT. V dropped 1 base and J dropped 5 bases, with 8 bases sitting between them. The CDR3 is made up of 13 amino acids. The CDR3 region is CASSYLAGETQYF. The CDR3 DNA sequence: TGTGCCAGCAGTTACTTGGCCGGGGAGACCCAGTACTTC.

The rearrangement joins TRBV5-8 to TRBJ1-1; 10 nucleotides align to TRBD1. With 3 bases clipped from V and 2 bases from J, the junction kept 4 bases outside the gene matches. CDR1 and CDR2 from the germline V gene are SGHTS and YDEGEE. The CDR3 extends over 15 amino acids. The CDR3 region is CASSSGQGVNTEAFF. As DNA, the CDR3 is TGTGCCAGCAGCTCCGGACAGGGGGTCAACACTGAAGCTTTCTTT. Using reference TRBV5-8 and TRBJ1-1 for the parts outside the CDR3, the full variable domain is EAGVTQSPTHLIKTRGQQATLRCSPISGHTSVYWYQQALGLGLQFLLWYDEGEERNRGNFPPRFSGRQFPNYSSELNVNALELEDSALYLCASSSGQGVNTEAFFGQGTRLTVV.

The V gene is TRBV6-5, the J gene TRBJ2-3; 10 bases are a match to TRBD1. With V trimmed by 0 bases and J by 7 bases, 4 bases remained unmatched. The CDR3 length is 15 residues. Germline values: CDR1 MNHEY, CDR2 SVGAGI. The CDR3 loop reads CASSYSRQGAYTQYF. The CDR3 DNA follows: TGTGCCAGCAGTTACTCCCGACAGGGGGCGTATACGCAGTATTTT.

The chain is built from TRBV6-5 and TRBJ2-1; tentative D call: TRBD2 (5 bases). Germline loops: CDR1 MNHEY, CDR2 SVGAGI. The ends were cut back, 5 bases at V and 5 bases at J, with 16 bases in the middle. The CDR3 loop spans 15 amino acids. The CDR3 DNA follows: TGTGCCAGCAGTCTAGTCCGGGGTCTCAACAATGAGCAGTTCTTC. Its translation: CASSLVRGLNNEQFF.

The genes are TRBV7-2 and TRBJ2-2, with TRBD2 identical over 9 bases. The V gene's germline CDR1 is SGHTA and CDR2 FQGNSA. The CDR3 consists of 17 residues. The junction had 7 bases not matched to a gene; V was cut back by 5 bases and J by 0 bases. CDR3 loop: CASSAGSGGANTGELFF. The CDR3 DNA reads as TGTGCCAGCAGCGCCGGTAGCGGGGGAGCGAACACCGGGGAGCTGTTTTTT.

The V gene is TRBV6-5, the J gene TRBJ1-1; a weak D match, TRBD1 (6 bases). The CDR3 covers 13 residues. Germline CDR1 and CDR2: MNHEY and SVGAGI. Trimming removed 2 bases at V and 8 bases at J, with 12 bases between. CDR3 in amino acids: CASSYPGTGEAFF. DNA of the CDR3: TGTGCCAGCAGTTACCCCGGAACAGGGGAAGCTTTCTTT.

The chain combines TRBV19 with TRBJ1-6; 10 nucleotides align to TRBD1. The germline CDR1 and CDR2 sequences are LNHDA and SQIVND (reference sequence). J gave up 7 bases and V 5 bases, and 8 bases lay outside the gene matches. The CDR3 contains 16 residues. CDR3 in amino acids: CASSPQDRGRNSPLHF. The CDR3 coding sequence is TGTGCCAGTAGTCCCCAGGACAGGGGGAGGAATTCACCCCTCCACTTT.

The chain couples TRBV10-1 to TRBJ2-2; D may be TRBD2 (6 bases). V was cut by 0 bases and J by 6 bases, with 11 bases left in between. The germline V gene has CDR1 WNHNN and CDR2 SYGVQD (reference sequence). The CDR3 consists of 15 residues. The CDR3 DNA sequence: TGCGCCAGCAGTGAGTCCGGGAGACTCCCCGGGGAGCTGTTTTTT. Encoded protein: CASSESGRLPGELFF.

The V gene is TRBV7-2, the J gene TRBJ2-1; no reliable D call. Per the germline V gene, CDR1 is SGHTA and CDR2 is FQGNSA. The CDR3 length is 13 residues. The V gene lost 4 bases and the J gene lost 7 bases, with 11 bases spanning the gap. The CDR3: CASSSAPLNEQFF. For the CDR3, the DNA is TGTGCCAGCAGCTCTGCCCCCCTAAATGAGCAGTTCTTC.

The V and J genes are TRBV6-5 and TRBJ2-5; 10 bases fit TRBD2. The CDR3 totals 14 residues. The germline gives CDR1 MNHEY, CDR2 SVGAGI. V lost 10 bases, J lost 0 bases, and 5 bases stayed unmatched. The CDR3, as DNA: TGTGCCACCCTAGCGGGGGTAAACCAAGAGACCCAGTACTTC. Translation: CATLAGVNQETQYF.

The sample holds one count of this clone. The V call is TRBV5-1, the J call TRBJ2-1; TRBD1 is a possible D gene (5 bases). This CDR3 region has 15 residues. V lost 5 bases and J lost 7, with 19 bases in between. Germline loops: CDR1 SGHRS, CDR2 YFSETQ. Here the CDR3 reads CASRQDPHSANEQFF. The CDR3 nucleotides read TGCGCCAGCAGACAGGACCCACACTCGGCGAATGAGCAGTTCTTC.

The CDR3 sequence is CASREDYEQYF. The CDR3 DNA reads as TGCGCCAGCAGGGAGGACTACGAGCAGTACTTC. The chain couples TRBV5-1 to TRBJ2-7; D is perhaps TRBD2 (5 bases). Deletions cut 5 bases from V and 3 bases from J, with 6 bases between. Germline CDR1 reads SGHRS; CDR2 reads YFSETQ. This CDR3 comprises 11 residues.

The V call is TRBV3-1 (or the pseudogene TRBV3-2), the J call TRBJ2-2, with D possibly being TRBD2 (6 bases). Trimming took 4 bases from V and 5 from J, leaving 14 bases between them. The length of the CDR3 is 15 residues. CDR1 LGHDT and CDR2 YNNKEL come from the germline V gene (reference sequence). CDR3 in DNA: TGTGCCAGCAGCCTCGGCGCGGGGTATACCGGGGAGCTGTTTTTT. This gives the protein CASSLGAGYTGELFF.

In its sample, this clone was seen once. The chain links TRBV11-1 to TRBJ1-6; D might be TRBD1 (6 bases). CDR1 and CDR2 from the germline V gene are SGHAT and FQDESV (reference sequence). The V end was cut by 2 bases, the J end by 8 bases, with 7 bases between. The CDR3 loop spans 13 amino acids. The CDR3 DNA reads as TGTGCCAGCAGCTTACCAGGGGATTCACCCCTCCACTTT. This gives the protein CASSLPGDSPLHF. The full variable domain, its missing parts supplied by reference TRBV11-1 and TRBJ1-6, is EAEVAQSPRYKITEKSQAVAFWCDPISGHATLYWYRQILGQGPELLVQFQDESVVDDSQLPKDRFSAERLKGVDSTLKIQPAELGDSAMYLCASSLPGDSPLHFGNGTRLTVT.

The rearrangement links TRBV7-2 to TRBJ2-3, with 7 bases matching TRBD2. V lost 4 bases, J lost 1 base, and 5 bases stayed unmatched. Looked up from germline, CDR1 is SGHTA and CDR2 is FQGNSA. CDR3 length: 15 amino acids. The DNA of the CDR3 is TGTGCCAGCAGCTACCGGACTAGGGGCACAGATACGCAGTATTTT. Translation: CASSYRTRGTDTQYF.

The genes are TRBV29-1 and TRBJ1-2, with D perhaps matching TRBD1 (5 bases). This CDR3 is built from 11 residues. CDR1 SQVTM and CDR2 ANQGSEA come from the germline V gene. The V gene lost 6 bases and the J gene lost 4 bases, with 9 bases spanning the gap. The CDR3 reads CSVPDSYGYTF. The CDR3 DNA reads TGCAGCGTCCCTGACAGCTATGGCTACACCTTC.

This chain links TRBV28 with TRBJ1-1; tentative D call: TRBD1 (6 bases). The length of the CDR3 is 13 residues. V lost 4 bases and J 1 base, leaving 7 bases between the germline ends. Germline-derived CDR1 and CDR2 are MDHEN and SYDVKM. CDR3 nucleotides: TGTGCCAGCAGTTCGGGACAGAACACTGAAGCTTTCTTT. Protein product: CASSSGQNTEAFF.

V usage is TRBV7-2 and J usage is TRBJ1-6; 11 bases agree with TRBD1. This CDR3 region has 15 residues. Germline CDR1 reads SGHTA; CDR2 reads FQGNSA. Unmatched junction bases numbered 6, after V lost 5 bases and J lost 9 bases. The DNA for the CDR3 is TGTGCCAGCAGCGGAGGGACAGGGGGTCGTTCACCCCTCCACTTT. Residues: CASSGGTGGRSPLHF.

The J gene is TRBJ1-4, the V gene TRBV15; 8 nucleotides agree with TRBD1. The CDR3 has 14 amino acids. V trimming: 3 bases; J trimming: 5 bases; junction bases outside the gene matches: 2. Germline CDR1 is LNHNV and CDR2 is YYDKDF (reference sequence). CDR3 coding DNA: TGTGCCACCAGCAGCAGGACAGGGAATGAAAAACTGTTTTTT. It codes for CATSSRTGNEKLFF.

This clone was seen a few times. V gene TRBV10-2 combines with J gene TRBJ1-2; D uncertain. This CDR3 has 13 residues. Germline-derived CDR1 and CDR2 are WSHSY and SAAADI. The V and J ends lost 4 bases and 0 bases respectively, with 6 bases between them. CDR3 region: CASSGQANYGYTF. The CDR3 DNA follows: TGCGCCAGCAGTGGGCAAGCTAACTATGGCTACACCTTC.

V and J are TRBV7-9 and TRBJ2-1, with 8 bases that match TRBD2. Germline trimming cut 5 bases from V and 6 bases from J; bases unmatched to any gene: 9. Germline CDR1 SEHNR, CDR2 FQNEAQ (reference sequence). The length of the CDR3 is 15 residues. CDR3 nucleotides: TGTGCCAGCAGCCCACCGGGACTAGTGACCAATGAGCAGTTCTTC. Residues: CASSPPGLVTNEQFF.

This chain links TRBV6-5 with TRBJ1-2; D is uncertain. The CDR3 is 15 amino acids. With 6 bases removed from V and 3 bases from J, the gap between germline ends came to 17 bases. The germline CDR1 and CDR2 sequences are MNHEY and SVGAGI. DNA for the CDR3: TGTGCCAGCAGCGCCGGTGATGCGGCATACTATGGCTACACCTTC. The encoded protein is CASSAGDAAYYGYTF.

The CDR3 loop reads CASSLQGWGETQYF. CDR3 DNA: TGTGCCAGCAGTCTTCAGGGTTGGGGAGAGACCCAGTACTTC. The genes are TRBV7-2 and TRBJ2-5; D might be TRBD1 (5 bases). The V end lost 6 bases, the J end lost 4 bases, and 15 bases lay between the germline ends. Germline values: CDR1 SGHTA, CDR2 FQGNSA. The CDR3 totals 14 residues. Full variable domain (rest looked up from reference TRBV7-2 and TRBJ2-5): GAGVSQSPSNKVTEKGKDVELRCDPISGHTALYWYRQSLGQGLEFLIYFQGNSAPDKSGLPSDRFSAERTGGSVSTLTIQRTQQEDSAVYLCASSLQGWGETQYFGPGTRLLVL.

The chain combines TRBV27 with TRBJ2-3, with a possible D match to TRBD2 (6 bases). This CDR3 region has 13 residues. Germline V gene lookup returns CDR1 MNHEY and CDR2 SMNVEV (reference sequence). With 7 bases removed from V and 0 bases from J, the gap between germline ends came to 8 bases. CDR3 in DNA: TGTGCCAGCACAGGGACTAGCACAGATACGCAGTATTTT. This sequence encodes CASTGTSTDTQYF.

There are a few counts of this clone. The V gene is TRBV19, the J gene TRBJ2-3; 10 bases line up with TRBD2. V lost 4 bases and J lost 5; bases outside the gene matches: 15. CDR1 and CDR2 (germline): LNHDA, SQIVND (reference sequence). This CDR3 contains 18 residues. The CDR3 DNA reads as TGTGCCAGTAGTACCCTGAGAAAGCGGGGGGGCATTGGAGATACGCAGTATTTT. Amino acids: CASSTLRKRGGIGDTQYF.

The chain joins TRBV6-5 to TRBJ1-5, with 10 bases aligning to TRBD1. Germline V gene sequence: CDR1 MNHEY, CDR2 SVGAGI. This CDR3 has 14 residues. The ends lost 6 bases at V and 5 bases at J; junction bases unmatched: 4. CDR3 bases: TGTGCCAGCAGCGTGGGACAGGGGTATCAGCCCCAGCATTTT. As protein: CASSVGQGYQPQHF.

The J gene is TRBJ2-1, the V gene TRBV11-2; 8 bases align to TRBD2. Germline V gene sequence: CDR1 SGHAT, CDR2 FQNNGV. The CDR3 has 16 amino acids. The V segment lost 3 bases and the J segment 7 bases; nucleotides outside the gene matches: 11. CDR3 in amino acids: CASSFGGGNNYNEQFF. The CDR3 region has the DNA TGTGCCAGCAGCTTCGGCGGGGGGAATAACTATAATGAGCAGTTCTTC.

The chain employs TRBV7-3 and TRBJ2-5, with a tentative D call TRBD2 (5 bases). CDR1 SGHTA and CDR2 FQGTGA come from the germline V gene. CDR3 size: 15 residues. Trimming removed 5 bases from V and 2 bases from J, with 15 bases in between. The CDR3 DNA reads TGTGCCAGCAGCCAAACCCCATTAGCGCAAGAGACCCAGTACTTC. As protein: CASSQTPLAQETQYF. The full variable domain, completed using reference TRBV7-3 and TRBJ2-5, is GAGVSQTPSNKVTEKGKYVELRCDPISGHTALYWYRQSLGQGPEFLIYFQGTGAADDSGLPNDRFFAVRPEGSVSTLKIQRTERGDSAVYLCASSQTPLAQETQYFGPGTRLLVL.